This T cell receptor (beta chain) was retrieved from a study of OX40 agonist ivuxolimab in advanced cancers. V gave up 2 bases and J gave up 7 bases, with 8 bases separating them. This CDR3 comprises 13 residues. Germline-derived CDR1 and CDR2 are SGHTA and FQGNSA. Sequencing used immunoSEQ multiplex PCR; TCRdb keeps in-frame clones, though not all of them. The data contain roughly 42,000 clones, approximately 86% of them singletons. This clone was recorded only once. The receptor's source is an adult with an advanced solid tumor such as melanoma, head and neck, liver or kidney cancer. The chain is built from TRBV7-2 and TRBJ2-2; D unresolved. Sequences were derived from CD4+ or CD8+ T cells sorted from blood, sampled in a trial of the OX40 agonist ivuxolimab. The CDR3 coding sequence is TGTGCCAGCAGCTTAAAGAAGAACGGGGAGCTGTTTTTT. Its protein is CASSLKKNGELFF.